The T cell receptor beta chain described here comes from a study of T cells in women clearing cervical HPV infection. Across the study: HLA type could not be excluded as a confounder. Study-level findings and limits: CIN3+ cases had significantly higher TCR repertoire richness than controls, but evenness did not differ.

Note on this clone: The antigen is unknown. The read finishes 3 residues shy of the CDR3 end, and the germline J gene is used to complete it.

Each participant carried one incident cervical HPV16 infection only. immunoSEQ multiplex PCR used an average of roughly 1,100 ng genomic DNA. Generated by immunoSEQ multiplex PCR, the TCRdb table keeps only in-frame clones and is missing some. Its table lists around 39,000 clones. Germline lookup yields CDR1 LNHDA and CDR2 SQIVND (reference sequence). This CDR3 is built from 15 residues. This receptor was taken from a woman aged 18-69 years with a cervical HPV16 infection that either progressed to CIN3+ or cleared (not recorded which). This chain connects TRBV19 to TRBJ1-4; D possibly corresponds to TRBD1 (5 bases). Sequenced: blood buffy coat. This CDR3 is CASSIRGTGANVLFF. CDR3 bases read: TGTGCCAGTAGTATACGAGGGACTGGGGCCAACGTA.